What follows are 6 T cell receptor beta chains derived from one specimen sequenced in a study of blood T cell repertoires in COVID-19. Using immunoSEQ multiplex PCR, the repertoire was profiled, and TCRdb retains in-frame clones only, with some absent. The data contain roughly 150,000 clones, 90% of them seen just once; the ten biggest clones take up 15% to 20%. The sample consisted of peripheral blood. Receptor source: a man in his fifties or sixties with active or convalescent COVID-19.

The chain uses TRBV27 and TRBJ2-2, with 9 bases lining up with TRBD1. The trim removed 2 bases at V and 7 bases at J, leaving 5 bases unmatched. CDR1 MNHEY and CDR2 SMNVEV come from the germline V gene (reference sequence). This CDR3 region has 15 residues. The CDR3 bases are TGTGCCAGCAGTTTAGTACAGGGGGCCGGCGGGGAGCTGTTTTTT. It is translated as CASSLVQGAGGELFF.

The chain has TRBV5-1 and TRBJ1-2; tentative D call: TRBD1 (5 bases). The germline gives CDR1 SGHRS, CDR2 YFSETQ. This CDR3 is built from 15 residues. The ends were cut back, 2 bases at V and 4 bases at J, with 15 bases in the middle. DNA for the CDR3: TGCGCCAGCAGCTTTGACAGCTTACCGACCTATGGCTACACCTTC. Translated, it gives CASSFDSLPTYGYTF. The whole variable domain, filled in from reference TRBV5-1 and TRBJ1-2, reads KAGVTQTPRYLIKTRGQQVTLSCSPISGHRSVSWYQQTPGQGLQFLFEYFSETQRNKGNFPGRFSGRQFSNSRSEMNVSTLELGDSALYLCASSFDSLPTYGYTFGSGTRLTVV.

This clone came up once. V gene TRBV28 combines with J gene TRBJ1-2, with 8 bases identical to TRBD1. CDR1 is MDHEN, CDR2 SYDVKM, per germline. The length of the CDR3 is 14 residues. V shed 4 bases and J 2 bases; nucleotides not matched to a gene: 3. In DNA form, the CDR3 reads TGTGCCAGCAGTTCCGGACAGGGCAACTATGGCTACACCTTC. It encodes CASSSGQGNYGYTF.

Only one count was recorded for this clone. The V and J genes are TRBV21-1 and TRBJ1-3. TRBV21-1 constitutes a pseudogene. This CDR3 is built from 18 residues. The CDR3 loop reads CASSKEKSRCGSGNTIYF. CDR3 in DNA: TGTGCCAGCAGCAAAGAGAAATCACGGTGCGGCTCTGGAAACACCATATATTTT.

The rearrangement links TRBV4-1 to TRBJ1-2; D remains ambiguous. The CDR3 runs 14 residues. Germline V gene data show CDR1 as MGHRA and CDR2 as YSYEKL. Trimming took 0 bases from V and 4 from J, leaving 9 bases between them. The CDR3 sequence is CASSQEIRIYGYTF. CDR3 bases: TGCGCCAGCAGCCAAGAAATCCGTATCTATGGCTACACCTTC.

V is TRBV18 and J is TRBJ1-4; no reliable D call. The CDR3 runs 15 residues. V lost 5 bases to trimming and J lost 7 bases, with 17 bases between them. Germline values: CDR1 KGHSH, CDR2 LQKENI. In nucleotides, the CDR3 is TGTGCCAGCTCATTCGGCCGGGTGCCTTTTGAAAAACTGTTTTTT. Protein product: CASSFGRVPFEKLFF.